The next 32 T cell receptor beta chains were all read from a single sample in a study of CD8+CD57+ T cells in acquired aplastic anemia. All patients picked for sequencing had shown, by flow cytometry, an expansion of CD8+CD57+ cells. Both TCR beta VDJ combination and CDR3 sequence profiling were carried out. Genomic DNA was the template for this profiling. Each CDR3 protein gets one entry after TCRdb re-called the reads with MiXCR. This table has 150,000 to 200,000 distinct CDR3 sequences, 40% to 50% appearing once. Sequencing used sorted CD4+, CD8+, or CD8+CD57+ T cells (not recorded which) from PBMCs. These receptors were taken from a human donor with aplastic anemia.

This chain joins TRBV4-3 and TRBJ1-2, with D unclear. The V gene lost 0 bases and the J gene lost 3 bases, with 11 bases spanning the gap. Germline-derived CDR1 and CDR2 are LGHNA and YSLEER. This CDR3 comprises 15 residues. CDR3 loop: CASSQERRSHYGYTF. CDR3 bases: TGCGCCAGCAGCCAAGAAAGGCGATCCCACTATGGCTACACCTTC.

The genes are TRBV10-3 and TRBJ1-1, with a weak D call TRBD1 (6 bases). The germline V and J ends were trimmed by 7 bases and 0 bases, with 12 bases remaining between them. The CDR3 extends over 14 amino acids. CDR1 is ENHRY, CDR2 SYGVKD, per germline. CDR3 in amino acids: CAITQDSMNTEAFF. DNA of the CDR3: TGTGCCATCACTCAGGACAGCATGAACACTGAAGCTTTCTTT.

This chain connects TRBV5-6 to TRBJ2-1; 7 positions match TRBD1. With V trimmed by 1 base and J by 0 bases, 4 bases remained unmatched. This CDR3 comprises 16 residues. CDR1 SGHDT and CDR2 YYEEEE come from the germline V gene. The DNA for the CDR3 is TGTGCCAGCAGCTTGTTTGGGGACAGCTCCTACAATGAGCAGTTCTTC. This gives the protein CASSLFGDSSYNEQFF.

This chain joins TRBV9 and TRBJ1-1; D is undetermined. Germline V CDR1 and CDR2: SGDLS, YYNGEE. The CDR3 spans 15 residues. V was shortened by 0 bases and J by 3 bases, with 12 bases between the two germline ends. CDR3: CASSVGIAADTEAFF. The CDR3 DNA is TGTGCCAGCAGCGTAGGAATTGCGGCAGACACTGAAGCTTTCTTT.

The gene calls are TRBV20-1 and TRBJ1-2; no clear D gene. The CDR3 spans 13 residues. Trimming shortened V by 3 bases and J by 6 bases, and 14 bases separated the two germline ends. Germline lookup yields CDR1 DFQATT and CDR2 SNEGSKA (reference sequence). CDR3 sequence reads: CSASPGDENGYTF. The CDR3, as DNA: TGCAGTGCTAGTCCCGGGGATGAGAATGGCTACACCTTC.

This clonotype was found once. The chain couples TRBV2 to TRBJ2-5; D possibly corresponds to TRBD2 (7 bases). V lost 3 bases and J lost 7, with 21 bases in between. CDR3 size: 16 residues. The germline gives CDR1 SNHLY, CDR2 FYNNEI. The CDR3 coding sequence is TGTGCCAGCAGTGAGTCGAGGTCGGGGGGCATCGCGACCCAGTACTTC. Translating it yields CASSESRSGGIATQYF.

The CDR3: CASRDGGYGKLFF. The CDR3 DNA reads TGTGCCAGCAGAGATGGAGGTTATGGAAAACTGTTTTTT. The J gene is TRBJ1-4, the V gene TRBV27; D ambiguous. Germline V lookup: CDR1 MNHEY, CDR2 SMNVEV (reference sequence). Trimming cost V 6 bases and J 10 bases, with 15 bases left between them. There are 13 residues in the CDR3.

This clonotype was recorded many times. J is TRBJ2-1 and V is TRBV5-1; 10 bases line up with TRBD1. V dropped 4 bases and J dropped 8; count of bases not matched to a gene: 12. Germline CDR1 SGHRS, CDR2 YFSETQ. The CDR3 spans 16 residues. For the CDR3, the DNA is TGCGCCAGCAGCGCCCTGGACAGGGGGGTAGGAGATGAGCAGTTCTTC. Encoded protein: CASSALDRGVGDEQFF.

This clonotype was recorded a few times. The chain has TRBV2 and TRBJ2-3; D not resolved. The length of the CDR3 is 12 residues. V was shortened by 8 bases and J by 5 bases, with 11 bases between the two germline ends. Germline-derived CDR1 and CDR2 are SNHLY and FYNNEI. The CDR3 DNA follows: TGTGCCAGCCTTTTAGCCGGAGATACGCAGTATTTT. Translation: CASLLAGDTQYF.

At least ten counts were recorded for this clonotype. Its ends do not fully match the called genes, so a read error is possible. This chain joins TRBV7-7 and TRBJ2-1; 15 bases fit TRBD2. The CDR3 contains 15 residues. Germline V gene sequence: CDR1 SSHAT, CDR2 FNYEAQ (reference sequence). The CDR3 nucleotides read TGTGCTAGCAGCTTGGGACTAGCGGGAGGTAATGAGCAGTTCTTC. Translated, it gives CASSLGLAGGNEQFF.

The CDR3 reads CASSFRPNYEQYF. The DNA for the CDR3 is TGTGCCAGCAGCTTTAGACCCAACTACGAGCAGTACTTC. The chain links TRBV7-2 to TRBJ2-7, with D unclear. V lost 3 bases to trimming and J lost 3 bases, with 9 bases between them. The CDR3 totals 13 residues. Germline CDR1 reads SGHTA; CDR2 reads FQGNSA. Full variable domain (rest looked up from reference TRBV7-2 and TRBJ2-7): GAGVSQSPSNKVTEKGKDVELRCDPISGHTALYWYRQSLGQGLEFLIYFQGNSAPDKSGLPSDRFSAERTGGSVSTLTIQRTQQEDSAVYLCASSFRPNYEQYFGPGTRLTVT.

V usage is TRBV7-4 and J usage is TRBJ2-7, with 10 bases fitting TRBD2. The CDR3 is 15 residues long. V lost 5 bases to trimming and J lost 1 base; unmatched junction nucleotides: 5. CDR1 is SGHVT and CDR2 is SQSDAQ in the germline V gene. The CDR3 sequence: CASSREREGSYEQYF. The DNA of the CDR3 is TGTGCCAGCAGCCGAGAGCGGGAGGGATCCTACGAGCAGTACTTC.

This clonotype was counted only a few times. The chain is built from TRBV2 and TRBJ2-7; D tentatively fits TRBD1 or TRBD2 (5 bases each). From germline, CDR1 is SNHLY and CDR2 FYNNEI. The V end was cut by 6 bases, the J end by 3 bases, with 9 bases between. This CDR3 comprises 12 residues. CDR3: CASRGDVYEQYF. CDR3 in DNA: TGTGCCAGCAGGGGGGACGTCTACGAGCAGTACTTC.

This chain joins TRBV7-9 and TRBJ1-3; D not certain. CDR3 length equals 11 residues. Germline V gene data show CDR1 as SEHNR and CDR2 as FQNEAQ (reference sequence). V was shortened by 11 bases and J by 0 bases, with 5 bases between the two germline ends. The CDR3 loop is CAVLSGNTIYF. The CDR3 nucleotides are TGTGCCGTACTCTCTGGAAACACCATATATTTT.

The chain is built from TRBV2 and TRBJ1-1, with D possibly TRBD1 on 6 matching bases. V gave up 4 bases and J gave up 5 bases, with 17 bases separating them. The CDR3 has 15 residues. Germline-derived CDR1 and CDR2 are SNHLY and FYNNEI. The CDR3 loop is CASSVSTGRETEAFF. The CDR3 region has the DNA TGTGCCAGCAGTGTTTCTACAGGGAGAGAAACTGAAGCTTTCTTT.

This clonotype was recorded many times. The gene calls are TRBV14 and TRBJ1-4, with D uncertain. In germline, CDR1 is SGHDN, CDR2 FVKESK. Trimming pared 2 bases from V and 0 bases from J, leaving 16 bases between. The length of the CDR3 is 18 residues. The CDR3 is CASSQLQSGHATNEKLFF. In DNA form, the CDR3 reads TGTGCCAGCAGCCAACTTCAATCAGGTCACGCAACTAATGAAAAACTGTTTTTT.

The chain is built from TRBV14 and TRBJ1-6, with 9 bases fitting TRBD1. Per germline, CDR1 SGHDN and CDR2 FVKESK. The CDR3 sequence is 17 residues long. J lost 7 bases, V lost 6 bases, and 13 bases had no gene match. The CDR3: CASSHGGQGFRNSPLHF. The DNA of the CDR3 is TGTGCCAGCAGTCACGGGGGACAGGGTTTTCGAAATTCACCCCTCCACTTT.

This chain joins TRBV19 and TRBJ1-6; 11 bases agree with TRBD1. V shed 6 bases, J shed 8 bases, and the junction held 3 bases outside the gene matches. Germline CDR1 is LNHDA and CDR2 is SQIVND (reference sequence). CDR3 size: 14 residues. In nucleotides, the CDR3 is TGTGCCAGTAGCACGGGACAGGGGGATTCACCCCTCCACTTT. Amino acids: CASSTGQGDSPLHF.

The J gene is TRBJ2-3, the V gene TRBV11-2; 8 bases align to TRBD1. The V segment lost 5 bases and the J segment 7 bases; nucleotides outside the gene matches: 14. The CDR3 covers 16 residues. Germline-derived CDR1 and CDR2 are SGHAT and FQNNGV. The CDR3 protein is CASSPGGTGLTNTQYF. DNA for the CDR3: TGTGCCAGCAGCCCCGGCGGGACAGGCCTCACGAATACGCAGTATTTT.

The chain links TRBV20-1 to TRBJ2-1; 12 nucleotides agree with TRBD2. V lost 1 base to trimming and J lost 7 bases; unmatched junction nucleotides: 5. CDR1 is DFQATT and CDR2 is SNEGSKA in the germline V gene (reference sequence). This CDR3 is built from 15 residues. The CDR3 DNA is TGCAGTGCTAGAGGGACTAGCGGGGTGAAGAATGAGCAGTTCTTC. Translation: CSARGTSGVKNEQFF.

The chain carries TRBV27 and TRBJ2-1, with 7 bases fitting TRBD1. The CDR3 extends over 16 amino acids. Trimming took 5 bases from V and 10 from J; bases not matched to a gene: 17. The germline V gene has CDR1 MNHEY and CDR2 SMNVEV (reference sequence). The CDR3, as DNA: TGTGCCAGCAGTCCATCGACAGGGCTGGGTTCTCGGGAGCAGTTCTTC. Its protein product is CASSPSTGLGSREQFF.

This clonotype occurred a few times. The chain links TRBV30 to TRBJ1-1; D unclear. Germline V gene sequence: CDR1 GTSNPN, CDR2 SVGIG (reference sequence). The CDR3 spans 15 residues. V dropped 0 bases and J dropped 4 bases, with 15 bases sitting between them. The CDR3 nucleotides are TGTGCCTGGAGTGTACTAGGACCGAGAACCACTGAAGCTTTCTTT. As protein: CAWSVLGPRTTEAFF. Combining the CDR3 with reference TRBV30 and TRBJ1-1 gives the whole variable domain SQTIHQWPATLVQPVGSPLSLECTVEGTSNPNLYWYRQAAGRGLQLLFYSVGIGQISSEVPQNLSASRPQDRQFILSSKKLLLSDSGFYLCAWSVLGPRTTEAFFGQGTRLTVV.

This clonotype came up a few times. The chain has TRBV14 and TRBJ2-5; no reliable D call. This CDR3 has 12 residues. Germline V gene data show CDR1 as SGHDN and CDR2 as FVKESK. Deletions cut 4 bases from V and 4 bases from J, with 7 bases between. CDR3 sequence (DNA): TGTGCCAGCAGCCGTCTGGTAGAGACCCAGTACTTC. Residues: CASSRLVETQYF.

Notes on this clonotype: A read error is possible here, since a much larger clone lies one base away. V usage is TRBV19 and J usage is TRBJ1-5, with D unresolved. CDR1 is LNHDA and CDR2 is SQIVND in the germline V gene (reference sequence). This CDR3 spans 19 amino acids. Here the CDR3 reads CASSVRRDQSILPHQPKHF. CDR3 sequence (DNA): TGTGCCAGTAGTGTCCGCCGGGATCAGAGTATTCTCCCCCATCAGCCCAAGCATTTT.

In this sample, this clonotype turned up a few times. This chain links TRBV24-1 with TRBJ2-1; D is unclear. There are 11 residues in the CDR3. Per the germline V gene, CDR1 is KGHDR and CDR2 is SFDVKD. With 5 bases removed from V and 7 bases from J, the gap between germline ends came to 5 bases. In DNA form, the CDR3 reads TGTGCCACCAGTGTCGTGAATGAGCAGTTCTTC. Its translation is CATSVVNEQFF.

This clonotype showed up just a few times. The DNA for the CDR3 is TGTGCCAGCAGTCCACAGAGTGGGACTGAAGCTTTCTTT. It specifies CASSPQSGTEAFF. V usage is TRBV27 and J usage is TRBJ1-1; D call uncertain. The CDR3 length is 13 residues. Germline V gene lookup returns CDR1 MNHEY and CDR2 SMNVEV (reference sequence). The V gene lost 5 bases and the J gene lost 5 bases, with 12 bases spanning the gap.

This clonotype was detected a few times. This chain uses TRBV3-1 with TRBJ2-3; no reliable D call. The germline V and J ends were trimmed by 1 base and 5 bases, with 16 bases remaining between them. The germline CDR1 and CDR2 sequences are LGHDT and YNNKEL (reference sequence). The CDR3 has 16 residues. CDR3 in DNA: TGTGCCAGCAGCCAAGGGGCTGAGCGAACCCTAGATACGCAGTATTTT. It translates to CASSQGAERTLDTQYF.

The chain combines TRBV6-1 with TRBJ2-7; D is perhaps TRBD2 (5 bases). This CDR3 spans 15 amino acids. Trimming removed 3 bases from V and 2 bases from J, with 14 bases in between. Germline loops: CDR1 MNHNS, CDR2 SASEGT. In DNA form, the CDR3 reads TGTGCCAGCAGTGAGCATGAGACTAATCCCTACGAGCAGTACTTC. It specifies CASSEHETNPYEQYF.

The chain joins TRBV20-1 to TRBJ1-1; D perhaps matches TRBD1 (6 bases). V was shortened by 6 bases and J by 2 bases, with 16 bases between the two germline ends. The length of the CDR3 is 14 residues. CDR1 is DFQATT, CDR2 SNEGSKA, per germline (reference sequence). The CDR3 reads CSAKLAGANTEAFF. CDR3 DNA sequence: TGCAGTGCCAAGCTGGCAGGGGCTAACACTGAAGCTTTCTTT.

CDR3 sequence: CSVEKQRVYGYTF. The CDR3 region has the DNA TGCAGCGTTGAGAAACAGCGCGTTTATGGCTACACCTTC. The rearrangement links TRBV29-1 to TRBJ1-2; D is unclear. The CDR3 length is 13 residues. V lost 3 bases and J lost 5, with 13 bases in between. Germline V gene data show CDR1 as SQVTM and CDR2 as ANQGSEA.

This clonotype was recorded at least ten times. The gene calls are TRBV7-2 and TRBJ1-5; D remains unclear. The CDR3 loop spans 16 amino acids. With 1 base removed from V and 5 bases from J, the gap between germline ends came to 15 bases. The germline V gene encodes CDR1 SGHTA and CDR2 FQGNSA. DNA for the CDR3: TGTGCCAGCAGCTTAGGGCCTAACCTGGAACATCAGCCCCAGCATTTT. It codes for CASSLGPNLEHQPQHF.

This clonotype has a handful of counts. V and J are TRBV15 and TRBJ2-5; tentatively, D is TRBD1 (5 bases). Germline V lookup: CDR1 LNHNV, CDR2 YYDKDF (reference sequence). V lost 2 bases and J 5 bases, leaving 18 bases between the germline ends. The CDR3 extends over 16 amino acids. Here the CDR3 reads CATSRRMQGFGETQYF. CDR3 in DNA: TGTGCCACCAGCAGACGGATGCAGGGTTTTGGGGAGACCCAGTACTTC.